Listed below are T cell receptor beta chains from one sample, sequenced in a study of cytomegalovirus exposure and HLA in healthy donors. Data came from immunoSEQ multiplex PCR; TCRdb stores just in-frame clones and leaves some out. This sample carries roughly 75,000 clones, roughly 95% of them seen once, and the ten largest clones take approximately 3.4%. Sequencing used PBMCs. The receptors were gathered from a woman between 18 and 30 years old in good health and CMV-seropositive. CDR3s include the opening cysteine and the closing phenylalanine or tryptophan. The D gene is left open where the match is weak. Only part of the rows carry a size: once, few, many, or a class if the clone is expanded.

TGTGCCAGCAGCTTGGGGACAGGCGATGAGCAGTTCTTC	CASSLGTGDEQFF	.	TRBD1	TRBJ2-1	13	TRBV7-9
TGTGCCAGCAGCGTAGGGAGCGGGGGGGCTCCGGAGACCCAGTACTTC	CASSVGSGGAPETQYF	.	TRBD2	TRBJ2-5	16	TRBV9
TGCGCCAGCCAACGGACGGACTCCTTTCTTTACGAGCAGTACTTC	CASQRTDSFLYEQYF	.	.	TRBJ2-7	15	TRBV5-1
TGTGCCAGCAGTTTATCAGGGACAGGGAATGGGGGCTACACCTTC	CASSLSGTGNGGYTF	.	TRBD1	TRBJ1-2	15	TRBV27
TGTGCCAGCACCCCGGGACTAGCGGACCAAGAGACCCAGTACTTC	CASTPGLADQETQYF	.	TRBD2	TRBJ2-5	15	TRBV28
TGTGCCAGCAGCTTGGGCTTAGGTTTACGAGGGGAAAAACTGTTTTTT	CASSLGLGLRGEKLFF	.	.	TRBJ1-4	16	TRBV5-8
TGCGCCAGCAGCCAAGTTAACAGGGGGGGTGGCTACACCTTC	CASSQVNRGGGYTF	.	TRBD1	TRBJ1-2	14	TRBV4-1
TGTGCCAGCAGCCCCCTTGAGTCAGATACGCAGTATTTT	CASSPLESDTQYF	once	.	TRBJ2-3	13	TRBV11-3
TGTGCCAGCAGTAATGGGGGGGTCCAAGAGACCCAGTACTTC	CASSNGGVQETQYF	.	TRBD2	TRBJ2-5	14	TRBV6-5
TGTGCCAGCAGTGGGGACAGTTACTTCACAGATACGCAGTATTTT	CASSGDSYFTDTQYF	.	TRBD1	TRBJ2-3	15	TRBV2
TGTGCCAGCAGCGCGGGGTATCAGCCCCAGCATTTT	CASSAGYQPQHF	.	.	TRBJ1-5	12	TRBV7-2
TGCGCCAGCAGCCAAGTTGGGGCCTATGGCTACACCTTC	CASSQVGAYGYTF	.	.	TRBJ1-2	13	TRBV4-1
TGTGCCAGCAGCGCCATAACAGGGTCTGGAAACACCATATATTTT	CASSAITGSGNTIYF	.	.	TRBJ1-3	15	TRBV7-6
TGTGCCAGCAGCTTGGTGGACAGTCCTAACTATGGCTACACCTTC	CASSLVDSPNYGYTF	.	.	TRBJ1-2	15	TRBV5-5
TGCGCCAGCAGCCAATTAGGGACATCGAACACCGGGGAGCTGTTTTTT	CASSQLGTSNTGELFF	.	.	TRBJ2-2	16	TRBV4-1
TGTGCCAGCTCCCAAGGACAGGGAGGGCTCTATGGCTACACCTTC	CASSQGQGGLYGYTF	once	TRBD1	TRBJ1-2	15	TRBV18
TGTGCCAGTAGTACCACAGGGGCCACAGATACGCAGTATTTT	CASSTTGATDTQYF	.	TRBD1	TRBJ2-3	14	TRBV19
TGTGCCAGCAGCTTAGATGGGTTTGGACTCCGACCCAATTCACCCCTCCACTTT	CASSLDGFGLRPNSPLHF	.	.	TRBJ1-6	18	TRBV7-9
TGTGCCAGCAGCCAACGCGGGACTGATTCCTACGAGCAGTACTTC	CASSQRGTDSYEQYF	.	.	TRBJ2-7	15	TRBV21-1
TGTGCCAGCAGTGAAGGGAGCAGGGTGTACGAGCAGTACTTC	CASSEGSRVYEQYF	.	.	TRBJ2-7	14	TRBV2
TGTGCCAGCAGTTACACAGGGGCTGAAGCTTTCTTT	CASSYTGAEAFF	.	TRBD1	TRBJ1-1	12	TRBV6-5
TGCGCCAGCAGCCAAGATCGGGATCTCTTTAATGAAAAACTGTTTTTT	CASSQDRDLFNEKLFF	.	.	TRBJ1-4	16	TRBV4-3
TGTGCCAGCAGCATTGGACTAGCGGGGGGCCCTAGCACAGATACGCAGTATTTT	CASSIGLAGGPSTDTQYF	.	TRBD2	TRBJ2-3	18	TRBV11-3
TGTGCCAGCAGCTTAAGAGGTGCCTCCTTAGGGGAGCTGTTTTTT	CASSLRGASLGELFF	.	.	TRBJ2-2	15	TRBV11-2
TGCGCCAGCAGCCTGGGACTAGCGGGACCTTCAGAGCAGTACTTC	CASSLGLAGPSEQYF	.	TRBD2	TRBJ2-7	15	TRBV5-1
TGTGCCAGCAGCTTTCTAGCGGGGGGAAAAGAGACCCAGTACTTC	CASSFLAGGKETQYF	.	TRBD2	TRBJ2-5	15	TRBV27
TGCGCCAGCAGCCCGGACAGGGCAGAGACCCAGTACTTC	CASSPDRAETQYF	.	TRBD1	TRBJ2-5	13	TRBV5-1
TGTGCCAGCAGTGAGGGACAGTACAGCTACGAGCAGTACTTC	CASSEGQYSYEQYF	.	TRBD1	TRBJ2-7	14	TRBV25-1
TGCGCCAGCAGCCCAAGCCTAGTACACAATGAGCAGTTCTTC	CASSPSLVHNEQFF	.	.	TRBJ2-1	14	TRBV4-1
TGTGCCAGCAGCTTAAGATGGGGGACAGGGGGCAGCTCCTACGAGCAGTACTTC	CASSLRWGTGGSSYEQYF	.	TRBD1	TRBJ2-7	18	TRBV11-3
TGTGCCAGCAGCTTAGGCCCTACGCCCGATACGCAGTATTTT	CASSLGPTPDTQYF	few	.	TRBJ2-3	14	TRBV7-2
TGCGCCAGCAGTTCGACGACGGGGAACAATGAGCAGTTCTTC	CASSSTTGNNEQFF	.	.	TRBJ2-1	14	TRBV5-1
TGTGCCAGCAGCCTCGGACAGGGTAGGAGCACAGATACGCAGTATTTT	CASSLGQGRSTDTQYF	.	TRBD1	TRBJ2-3	16	TRBV7-2
TGTGCCATCAGTGAGGATCCAGGGATGAACACTGAAGCTTTCTTT	CAISEDPGMNTEAFF	.	.	TRBJ1-1	15	TRBV10-3
TGTGCCAGCAGTACTGGAGGGTACGAGCAGTACTTC	CASSTGGYEQYF	.	.	TRBJ2-7	12	TRBV6-1
TGTGCCAGCAGTGAGGATTTTGGCTGGGACACTGGAAACACCATATATTTT	CASSEDFGWDTGNTIYF	.	.	TRBJ1-3	17	TRBV2
TGCGCCAGCAGCCTAACACCTGGGCAGGGGGGTCGTCAGCCCCAGCATTTT	CASSLTPGQGGRQPQHF	once	TRBD1	TRBJ1-5	17	TRBV4-1
TGTGCCAGCAGTTACAGGGAAGAGACCCAGTACTTC	CASSYREETQYF	.	.	TRBJ2-5	12	TRBV28
TGTGCCAGCTCACCCGCGAACAGGGCGAGCTATGGCTACACCTTC	CASSPANRASYGYTF	once	.	TRBJ1-2	15	TRBV18
TGTGCCAGCAGTGACCAGGGGGGCGTTTACGAGCAGTACTTC	CASSDQGGVYEQYF	.	.	TRBJ2-7	14	TRBV6-1